Sequencing of this T cell receptor (beta chain) was carried out in a study of cytomegalovirus exposure and HLA in healthy donors. Study-wide findings and caveats: For most TCR sequences rarity was the rule, although some public TCRs occurred in many donors.

Trimming pared 5 bases from V and 7 bases from J, leaving 21 bases between. The germline V gene encodes CDR1 PRHDT and CDR2 FYEKMQ (reference sequence). The CDR3 has 15 residues. Worth noting for this clone: Its target is not known.

PCR amplification relied on 60 Vbeta primers (plus 13 Jbeta primers). The data were produced by immunoSEQ multiplex PCR, yet TCRdb's version contains in-frame clones alone and is incomplete. In the table there are about 220,000 clones, just over 75% of which are singletons. The chain has TRBV13 and TRBJ2-7; D remains unclear. The TCR comes from a man between 18 and 29 years old in good health and CMV-seronegative. Specimen: PBMCs. CDR3 nucleotides: TGTGCCAGCAGCGGGCAGGTATATCCTTTCTCGGAGCAGTACTTC. Amino acid sequence: CASSGQVYPFSEQYF.